This T cell receptor beta chain appears in the sequencing data of a study of cytomegalovirus exposure and HLA in healthy donors. The table lists this clone with a few counts. PCR primers comprised 60 Vbeta and 13 Jbeta primers. Assay: immunoSEQ multiplex PCR; the TCRdb copy retains only in-frame clones and omits some. This sample yields 250,000 to 350,000 clones, of which about four fifths are seen a single time; about 0.28% belongs to the top ten. V was clipped by 4 bases and J by 7 bases, with 11 bases between them. The CDR3 has 13 residues. The germline V gene has CDR1 SNHLY and CDR2 FYNNEI. The chain combines TRBV2 with TRBJ1-5, with D uncertain. Sequencing was carried out using PBMCs. The TCR comes from a girl aged 2-10 years in good health and CMV-seronegative. DNA of the CDR3: TGTGCCAGCAGTGCCCCGGGGTGGCAGCCCCAGCATTTT. This translates into CASSAPGWQPQHF.